Below are 20 T cell receptor beta chains sequenced from a single sample in a study of cytomegalovirus exposure and HLA in healthy donors. PCR employed 60 Vbeta and 13 Jbeta primers. TCRdb keeps only in-frame clones here, not all; method: immunoSEQ multiplex PCR. This repertoire includes more than 100,000 clones. The sample comprised PBMCs. These receptors were obtained from a man aged 18 to 30 in good health and CMV-seronegative.

This sequence joins TRBV28 and TRBJ1-1; 7 nucleotides align to TRBD1. The trim removed 10 bases at V and 0 bases at J, leaving 5 bases unmatched. This CDR3 contains 13 residues. Germline CDR1 and CDR2: MDHEN and SYDVKM. The CDR3 coding sequence is TGTGCCACGTCCAGGGGGATGAACACTGAAGCTTTCTTT. Translated: CATSRGMNTEAFF.

V and J are TRBV6-1 and TRBJ1-2; D gene uncertain. The CDR3 consists of 13 residues. Germline V gene data show CDR1 as MNHNS and CDR2 as SASEGT. Deletions cut 4 bases from V and 3 bases from J, with 9 bases between. The CDR3 DNA follows: TGTGCCAGCAGTGTCGCCGGGGACTATGGCTACACCTTC. As protein: CASSVAGDYGYTF.

This chain uses TRBV6-5 with TRBJ2-4, with 8 nucleotides matching TRBD1. CDR1 is MNHEY, CDR2 SVGAGI, per germline. The CDR3 totals 15 residues. V dropped 1 base and J dropped 7; count of bases not matched to a gene: 6. The CDR3 sequence: CASSYFGQGRNIQYF. Written as DNA, the CDR3 is TGTGCCAGCAGTTACTTTGGACAGGGACGGAACATTCAGTACTTC.

The V and J genes are TRBV25-1 and TRBJ1-4; perhaps TRBD1 as D (5 bases). CDR1 and CDR2 (germline): MGHDK, SYGVNS. Between the trimmed V and J ends, which lost 4 bases and 8 bases, there was a span of 20 bases. The CDR3 has 16 amino acids. CDR3 in amino acids: CASSALDDGAWEKLFF. CDR3 coding DNA: TGTGCCAGCAGTGCCCTAGATGATGGGGCCTGGGAAAAACTGTTTTTT.

V usage is TRBV11-2 and J usage is TRBJ2-7, with 11 nucleotides matching TRBD1. The germline CDR1 and CDR2 sequences are SGHAT and FQNNGV. Germline trimming cut 6 bases from V and 3 bases from J; bases unmatched to any gene: 7. The CDR3 totals 15 residues. DNA for the CDR3: TGTGCCAGCAGTAAATCGGGACAGGGGGACTACGAGCAGTACTTC. As protein: CASSKSGQGDYEQYF.

V usage is TRBV25-1 and J usage is TRBJ2-5; 8 bases fit TRBD2. CDR3 length equals 15 residues. Losses at the gene ends were 7 bases for V and 5 bases for J; bases not matched to a gene: 12. Germline CDR1 MGHDK, CDR2 SYGVNS. CDR3 sequence reads: CASNSGALNGETQYF. In DNA form, the CDR3 reads TGTGCCAGCAATAGCGGGGCCCTAAACGGGGAGACCCAGTACTTC.

The chain couples TRBV28 to TRBJ2-1; 12 bases agree with TRBD2. J lost 0 bases, V lost 5 bases, and 2 bases had no gene match. The germline V gene has CDR1 MDHEN and CDR2 SYDVKM. The CDR3 loop spans 16 amino acids. Here the CDR3 reads CASSVGLAGSYNEQFF. The DNA of the CDR3 is TGTGCCAGCAGTGTGGGACTAGCGGGCTCCTACAATGAGCAGTTCTTC.

The rearrangement uses TRBV6-1 and TRBJ1-2; 9 nucleotides match TRBD1. The germline V gene has CDR1 MNHNS and CDR2 SASEGT. CDR3 length equals 14 residues. V lost 4 bases and J lost 8; bases outside the gene matches: 8. CDR3 protein: CASSGSGTGTGYTF. Here the CDR3 DNA reads TGTGCCAGCAGTGGATCCGGGACAGGGACCGGCTACACCTTC.

The chain has TRBV2 and TRBJ2-2; no firm D call. The germline V gene encodes CDR1 SNHLY and CDR2 FYNNEI. The CDR3 consists of 15 residues. Trimming took 2 bases from V and 4 from J, leaving 11 bases between them. The CDR3 sequence is CASSESRLGTGELFF. The CDR3 DNA is TGTGCCAGCAGTGAATCCAGGTTGGGCACCGGGGAGCTGTTTTTT. The whole variable domain, filled in from reference TRBV2 and TRBJ2-2, reads EPEVTQTPSHQVTQMGQEVILRCVPISNHLYFYWYRQILGQKVEFLVSFYNNEISEKSEIFDDQFSVERPDGSNFTLKIRSTKLEDSAMYFCASSESRLGTGELFFGEGSRLTVL.

V usage is TRBV7-8 and J usage is TRBJ2-3; 7 positions match TRBD1. V lost 4 bases and J lost 4; bases outside the gene matches: 11. The CDR3 is 16 amino acids. Germline CDR1 is SGHVS and CDR2 is FQNEAQ. The CDR3 nucleotides are TGTGCCAGCAGCTCGAGGACAGGCCCCCCGGCAGATACGCAGTATTTT. This translates into CASSSRTGPPADTQYF.

This chain joins TRBV12-5 and TRBJ2-1; 7 bases are a match to TRBD1. This CDR3 contains 19 residues. Germline V gives CDR1 LGHNT, CDR2 FRNRAP. V dropped 0 bases and J dropped 10; count of bases not matched to a gene: 21. The CDR3 spells CASGLVLSPRQGSPKEQFF. CDR3 bases: TGTGCTAGTGGTTTGGTACTTTCCCCACGACAGGGCTCCCCCAAAGAGCAGTTCTTC.

The chain links TRBV28 to TRBJ2-5; TRBD2 matches at 7 bases. Matching the DNA end better, TRBJ2-7 makes the J call doubtful. Germline CDR1 MDHEN, CDR2 SYDVKM. The CDR3 has 14 residues. The CDR3 reads CASPGEGSSYEQYF. The CDR3 DNA follows: TGTGCCAGCCCTGGGGAGGGTAGCTCCTACGAGCAGTACTTC.

The J gene is TRBJ1-3, the V gene TRBV7-9; unclear D gene. V dropped 0 bases and J dropped 4 bases, with 16 bases sitting between them. Germline CDR1 SEHNR, CDR2 FQNEAQ (reference sequence). The CDR3 runs to 17 residues. CDR3 residues: CASSLAIFHSFGNTIYF. CDR3 bases: TGTGCCAGCAGCTTAGCGATCTTTCACAGTTTCGGAAACACCATATATTTT.

V gene TRBV4-1 combines with J gene TRBJ2-7; 7 nucleotides match TRBD1. V lost 3 bases, J lost 7 bases, and 15 bases stayed unmatched. The CDR3 covers 16 residues. From germline, CDR1 is MGHRA and CDR2 YSYEKL. DNA for the CDR3: TGCGCCAGCAGCCATGAGGGGGCAGGGGAGCGACGGGAGCAGTACTTC. It is translated as CASSHEGAGERREQYF.

V gene TRBV11-1 combines with J gene TRBJ2-5; the D gene is possibly TRBD2 (7 bases). With 6 bases removed from V and 4 bases from J, the gap between germline ends came to 18 bases. The CDR3 is made up of 15 amino acids. Germline values: CDR1 SGHAT, CDR2 FQDESV (reference sequence). The CDR3: CASSFIGGGTETQYF. The CDR3 region has the DNA TGTGCCAGCAGTTTCATAGGGGGGGGCACAGAGACCCAGTACTTC. Full variable domain (rest looked up from reference TRBV11-1 and TRBJ2-5): EAEVAQSPRYKITEKSQAVAFWCDPISGHATLYWYRQILGQGPELLVQFQDESVVDDSQLPKDRFSAERLKGVDSTLKIQPAELGDSAMYLCASSFIGGGTETQYFGPGTRLLVL.

The rearrangement uses TRBV10-3 and TRBJ2-2; D remains unclear. The CDR3 is made up of 14 amino acids. V gave up 5 bases and J gave up 1 base, with 8 bases separating them. The germline gives CDR1 ENHRY, CDR2 SYGVKD. The CDR3 DNA reads TGTGCCATCAGTACCAACGGGAACACCGGGGAGCTGTTTTTT. Translation: CAISTNGNTGELFF.

The chain couples TRBV5-5 to TRBJ1-2, with TRBD1 matching 7 bases. The CDR3 loop spans 14 amino acids. Germline trimming cut 4 bases from V and 4 bases from J; bases unmatched to any gene: 7. In germline, CDR1 is SGHKS, CDR2 YYEKEE (reference sequence). The chain's CDR3 is CASSTTGLVYGYTF. Written as DNA, the CDR3 is TGTGCCAGCAGCACGACAGGGTTGGTCTATGGCTACACCTTC. The entire variable domain, with the rest obtained from reference TRBV5-5 and TRBJ1-2, is as follows: DAGVTQSPTHLIKTRGQQVTLRCSPISGHKSVSWYQQVLGQGPQFIFQYYEKEERGRGNFPDRFSARQFPNYSSELNVNALLLGDSALYLCASSTTGLVYGYTFGSGTRLTVV.

The chain couples TRBV11-2 to TRBJ2-7; the match to TRBD2 covers 9 bases. J gave up 2 bases and V 1 base, and 6 bases lay outside the gene matches. The germline CDR1 and CDR2 sequences are SGHAT and FQNNGV. The CDR3 is 16 residues long. The CDR3, as DNA: TGTGCCAGCAGCTTAGGGGCGGCTAGCGGGACCTACGAGCAGTACTTC. This sequence encodes CASSLGAASGTYEQYF.

This sequence joins TRBV6-1 and TRBJ1-5; D is unresolved. Germline V gives CDR1 MNHNS, CDR2 SASEGT. The V end lost 5 bases, the J end lost 0 bases, and 8 bases lay between the germline ends. The CDR3 length is 14 residues. The CDR3 loop reads CASSRAYSNQPQHF. CDR3 bases: TGTGCCAGCAGTCGAGCGTATAGCAATCAGCCCCAGCATTTT.

V usage is TRBV7-9 and J usage is TRBJ1-6; D is possibly TRBD1 (6 bases). CDR1 and CDR2 (germline): SEHNR, FQNEAQ (reference sequence). The CDR3 is 15 residues long. V lost 4 bases, J lost 3 bases, and 10 bases lay in between. As DNA, the CDR3 is TGTGCCAGCAGCTCATCAGGGGTCTATAATTCACCCCTCCACTTT. Translation: CASSSSGVYNSPLHF.